A selection of T cell receptor beta chains follows, all from one sample in a study of cytomegalovirus exposure and HLA in healthy donors. The protocol was immunoSEQ multiplex PCR, while the TCRdb copy is restricted to in-frame clones and leaves out a portion. The sample shows 110,000 to 150,000 clones, 70% to 80% of them seen only once. The sequenced sample was PBMCs. These receptors came from an older woman in good health and CMV-seropositive. Each CDR3 is given with its conserved first and last residue. The D gene is left open where the match is weak. Where a row states a size, it is once, few, many or the class of an expanded clone; other rows omit it.

V gene: TRBV28; clone size: -; D gene: -; J gene: TRBJ1-5; CDR3 protein: CASSLLTAAQHF; CDR3 DNA: TGTGCCAGCAGTTTATTAACAGCCGCCCAGCATTTT
V gene: TRBV18; clone size: -; D gene: -; J gene: TRBJ2-7; CDR3 protein: CASSPQRLYEQYF; CDR3 DNA: TGTGCCAGCTCACCACAGAGGCTTTACGAGCAGTACTTC
V gene: TRBV4-1; clone size: -; D gene: -; J gene: TRBJ2-7; CDR3 protein: CASSHRTAYEQYF; CDR3 DNA: TGCGCCAGCAGCCACAGGACAGCCTACGAGCAGTACTTC
V gene: TRBV10-3; clone size: -; D gene: TRBD2; J gene: TRBJ2-2; CDR3 protein: CAISESPGLAGGTGELFF; CDR3 DNA: TGTGCCATCAGTGAGTCTCCGGGACTAGCGGGCGGCACCGGGGAGCTGTTTTTT
V gene: TRBV5-1; clone size: -; D gene: -; J gene: TRBJ1-5; CDR3 protein: CASSLGGQGSNQPQHF; CDR3 DNA: TGCGCCAGCAGCTTGGGGGGGCAAGGAAGCAATCAGCCCCAGCATTTT
V gene: TRBV18; clone size: once; D gene: -; J gene: TRBJ1-1; CDR3 protein: CASSSFGTEAFF; CDR3 DNA: TGTGCCAGCTCCTCCTTCGGCACTGAAGCTTTCTTT
V gene: TRBV5-6; clone size: few; D gene: -; J gene: TRBJ2-2; CDR3 protein: CASSTGLSTGELFF; CDR3 DNA: TGTGCCAGCAGCACGGGACTTTCCACCGGGGAGCTGTTTTTT
V gene: TRBV6-6; clone size: once; D gene: -; J gene: TRBJ1-1; CDR3 protein: CASSSYFNTEAFF; CDR3 DNA: TGTGCCAGCAGTTCATACTTCAACACTGAAGCTTTCTTT
V gene: TRBV6-1; clone size: -; D gene: TRBD1; J gene: TRBJ2-4; CDR3 protein: CASSTGGWGWDIQYF; CDR3 DNA: TGTGCCAGCAGTACAGGGGGTTGGGGTTGGGACATTCAGTACTTC
V gene: TRBV6-5; clone size: -; D gene: TRBD1; J gene: TRBJ1-1; CDR3 protein: CASTPGQGFQAFF; CDR3 DNA: TGTGCCAGCACCCCGGGACAGGGGTTTCAAGCTTTCTTT
V gene: TRBV19; clone size: few; D gene: -; J gene: TRBJ1-1; CDR3 protein: CASSIRAGVNEAFF; CDR3 DNA: TGTGCCAGTAGTATTCGGGCAGGGGTCAATGAAGCTTTCTTT
V gene: TRBV5-8; clone size: -; D gene: -; J gene: TRBJ2-4; CDR3 protein: CASSLGREGVDIQYF; CDR3 DNA: TGTGCCAGCAGCTTGGGGAGGGAAGGAGTCGACATTCAGTACTTC
V gene: TRBV28; clone size: once; D gene: -; J gene: TRBJ1-2; CDR3 protein: CASSGGGTRYGYTF; CDR3 DNA: TGTGCCAGCAGTGGCGGGGGGACGAGGTATGGCTACACCTTC
V gene: TRBV19; clone size: -; D gene: -; J gene: TRBJ1-5; CDR3 protein: CASSIESGGDNQPQHF; CDR3 DNA: TGTGCCAGTAGTATAGAGAGCGGGGGGGACAATCAGCCCCAGCATTTT
V gene: TRBV6-1; clone size: -; D gene: -; J gene: TRBJ2-1; CDR3 protein: CASSEGAGALGSYNEQFF; CDR3 DNA: TGTGCCAGCAGTGAGGGGGCGGGAGCTCTTGGTTCCTACAATGAGCAGTTCTTC
V gene: TRBV6-5; clone size: -; D gene: -; J gene: TRBJ1-1; CDR3 protein: CASSYSAGLGITEAFF; CDR3 DNA: TGTGCCAGCAGTTACTCAGCCGGACTCGGGATAACTGAAGCTTTCTTT
V gene: TRBV30; clone size: -; D gene: TRBD2; J gene: TRBJ2-3; CDR3 protein: CAWSPRLAGGADTQYF; CDR3 DNA: TGTGCCTGGAGTCCGCGACTAGCGGGAGGGGCAGATACGCAGTATTTT
V gene: TRBV4-1; clone size: -; D gene: -; J gene: TRBJ1-1; CDR3 protein: CASSQEPRGNTEAFF; CDR3 DNA: TGCGCCAGCAGCCAAGAACCGCGCGGGAACACTGAAGCTTTCTTT
V gene: TRBV5-1; clone size: -; D gene: TRBD1; J gene: TRBJ1-1; CDR3 protein: CASSLGQGAGTEAFF; CDR3 DNA: TGCGCCAGCAGCTTGGGACAGGGGGCGGGTACTGAAGCTTTCTTT
V gene: TRBV5-6; clone size: -; D gene: TRBD1; J gene: TRBJ1-2; CDR3 protein: CASSPGTEYGYTF; CDR3 DNA: TGTGCCAGCAGCCCCGGGACAGAATATGGCTACACCTTC
V gene: TRBV29-1; clone size: -; D gene: -; J gene: TRBJ1-1; CDR3 protein: CSVLGGEKRAFF; CDR3 DNA: TGCAGCGTTTTAGGGGGGGAGAAGAGGGCTTTCTTT
V gene: TRBV5-4; clone size: -; D gene: -; J gene: TRBJ1-2; CDR3 protein: CASSLAGLNYGYTF; CDR3 DNA: TGTGCCAGCAGCTTGGCAGGGCTTAACTATGGCTACACCTTC
V gene: TRBV19; clone size: few; D gene: -; J gene: TRBJ2-5; CDR3 protein: CASSQGWETQYF; CDR3 DNA: TGTGCCAGTAGTCAGGGATGGGAGACCCAGTACTTC
V gene: TRBV27; clone size: -; D gene: TRBD2; J gene: TRBJ2-1; CDR3 protein: CASRLAGGREQFF; CDR3 DNA: TGTGCCAGCAGACTAGCGGGAGGGAGAGAGCAGTTCTTC
V gene: TRBV10-1; clone size: -; D gene: -; J gene: TRBJ2-2; CDR3 protein: CASSERRGNTGELFF; CDR3 DNA: TGCGCCAGCAGTGAGAGAAGGGGCAACACCGGGGAGCTGTTTTTT
V gene: TRBV2; clone size: -; D gene: -; J gene: TRBJ2-3; CDR3 protein: CASSVEAGRADTQYF; CDR3 DNA: TGTGCCAGCAGTGTTGAGGCGGGTAGGGCAGATACGCAGTATTTT
V gene: TRBV5-1; clone size: -; D gene: TRBD2; J gene: TRBJ2-1; CDR3 protein: CASKPGAGEGYNEQFF; CDR3 DNA: TGCGCCAGCAAACCCGGGGCGGGAGAAGGTTACAATGAGCAGTTCTTC
V gene: TRBV11-2; clone size: -; D gene: -; J gene: TRBJ2-2; CDR3 protein: CASSLDRRTNTGELFF; CDR3 DNA: TGTGCCAGCAGCTTAGATCGGCGGACGAACACCGGGGAGCTGTTTTTT
V gene: TRBV5-1; clone size: -; D gene: TRBD2; J gene: TRBJ2-7; CDR3 protein: CASSATSGRYEQYF; CDR3 DNA: TGCGCCAGCAGCGCGACTAGCGGGCGTTACGAGCAGTACTTC
V gene: TRBV11-2; clone size: few; D gene: -; J gene: TRBJ2-7; CDR3 protein: CASSLDRVFYF; CDR3 DNA: TGTGCCAGCAGCTTAGACCGCGTCTTCTACTTC
V gene: TRBV2; clone size: -; D gene: -; J gene: TRBJ2-7; CDR3 protein: CASSEIGTLSYEQYF; CDR3 DNA: TGTGCCAGCAGTGAAATTGGGACTCTCTCCTACGAGCAGTACTTC
V gene: TRBV5-1; clone size: -; D gene: TRBD1; J gene: TRBJ1-2; CDR3 protein: CASSLDTGVGAGYTF; CDR3 DNA: TGCGCCAGCAGCTTGGACACAGGGGTGGGGGCTGGCTACACCTTC
V gene: TRBV14; clone size: -; D gene: TRBD1; J gene: TRBJ2-7; CDR3 protein: CASSQKSGTGGLIEAEQYF; CDR3 DNA: TGTGCCAGCAGCCAAAAATCCGGGACAGGGGGCTTAATTGAGGCCGAGCAGTACTTC
V gene: TRBV7-9; clone size: -; D gene: -; J gene: TRBJ1-2; CDR3 protein: CASSPGSNYGYTF; CDR3 DNA: TGTGCCAGCAGCCCCGGGTCGAACTATGGCTACACCTTC
V gene: TRBV15; clone size: -; D gene: TRBD2; J gene: TRBJ2-5; CDR3 protein: CATSRDPGLQETQYF; CDR3 DNA: TGTGCCACCAGCAGAGATCCGGGACTACAAGAGACCCAGTACTTC
V gene: TRBV13; clone size: -; D gene: -; J gene: TRBJ2-3; CDR3 protein: CASSLGQGTQYF; CDR3 DNA: TGTGCCAGCAGCTTAGGGCAGGGTACGCAGTATTTT
V gene: TRBV7-9; clone size: -; D gene: -; J gene: TRBJ2-7; CDR3 protein: CASSLEGPYEQYF; CDR3 DNA: TGTGCCAGCAGCTTGGAGGGACCCTACGAGCAGTACTTC
V gene: TRBV7-3; clone size: -; D gene: -; J gene: TRBJ1-1; CDR3 protein: CASSLAGQKNTEAFF; CDR3 DNA: TGTGCCAGCAGCTTAGCAGGGCAGAAAAACACTGAAGCTTTCTTT
V gene: TRBV29-1; clone size: -; D gene: TRBD1; J gene: TRBJ1-2; CDR3 protein: CSVANRGADYGYTF; CDR3 DNA: TGCAGCGTTGCCAACAGGGGCGCGGACTATGGCTACACCTTC
V gene: TRBV4-2; clone size: -; D gene: -; J gene: TRBJ2-1; CDR3 protein: CASSQDLASAYNEQFF; CDR3 DNA: TGTGCCAGCAGCCAAGATTTGGCTAGCGCCTACAATGAGCAGTTCTTC
V gene: TRBV9; clone size: few; D gene: TRBD1; J gene: TRBJ2-1; CDR3 protein: CASSAGQGPFNEQFF; CDR3 DNA: TGTGCCAGCAGCGCGGGACAGGGGCCCTTCAATGAGCAGTTCTTC
V gene: TRBV7-6; clone size: -; D gene: TRBD1; J gene: TRBJ2-7; CDR3 protein: CASSRGTGFYEQYF; CDR3 DNA: TGTGCCAGCAGCCGCGGGACAGGGTTTTACGAGCAGTACTTC
V gene: TRBV7-9; clone size: -; D gene: -; J gene: TRBJ1-2; CDR3 protein: CASSLWADYYGYTF; CDR3 DNA: TGTGCCAGCAGCTTATGGGCGGACTACTATGGCTACACCTTC
V gene: TRBV28; clone size: -; D gene: -; J gene: TRBJ1-1; CDR3 protein: CASSAQGLGEAFF; CDR3 DNA: TGTGCCAGCAGTGCACAGGGTCTCGGGGAAGCTTTCTTT
V gene: TRBV7-3; clone size: -; D gene: -; J gene: TRBJ2-1; CDR3 protein: CASSSGGLANEQFF; CDR3 DNA: TGTGCCAGCAGCTCAGGGGGACTTGCCAATGAGCAGTTCTTC
V gene: TRBV7-9; clone size: -; D gene: TRBD1; J gene: TRBJ2-7; CDR3 protein: CASSTGQGPHEQYF; CDR3 DNA: TGTGCCAGCAGCACCGGACAGGGGCCCCACGAGCAGTACTTC
V gene: TRBV25-1; clone size: -; D gene: TRBD1; J gene: TRBJ1-1; CDR3 protein: CASNHPGGSEAFF; CDR3 DNA: TGTGCCAGCAACCACCCAGGGGGCTCCGAAGCTTTCTTT
V gene: TRBV28; clone size: -; D gene: -; J gene: TRBJ1-2; CDR3 protein: CASSSGTNYGYTF; CDR3 DNA: TGTGCCAGCAGCAGCGGTACTAACTATGGCTACACCTTC
V gene: TRBV6-5; clone size: -; D gene: TRBD1; J gene: TRBJ1-4; CDR3 protein: CASSRTGSNEKLFF; CDR3 DNA: TGTGCCAGCAGCCGGACAGGGTCGAATGAAAAACTGTTTTTT
V gene: TRBV6-5; clone size: -; D gene: TRBD2; J gene: TRBJ2-1; CDR3 protein: CASRRGAGIYNEQFF; CDR3 DNA: TGTGCCAGCAGGCGAGGAGCGGGAATATACAATGAGCAGTTCTTC
V gene: TRBV18; clone size: -; D gene: -; J gene: TRBJ2-3; CDR3 protein: CASSRQVLGTDTQYF; CDR3 DNA: TGTGCCAGCTCACGACAGGTTTTGGGGACAGATACGCAGTATTTT
V gene: TRBV29-1; clone size: -; D gene: TRBD1; J gene: TRBJ2-1; CDR3 protein: CSVEFRDRTSYNEQFF; CDR3 DNA: TGCAGCGTTGAGTTCCGGGACAGGACCTCCTACAATGAGCAGTTCTTC
V gene: TRBV30; clone size: -; D gene: -; J gene: TRBJ1-1; CDR3 protein: CAWFRSEVAFF; CDR3 DNA: TGTGCCTGGTTCCGCTCCGAGGTAGCTTTCTTT
V gene: TRBV6-1; clone size: -; D gene: TRBD2; J gene: TRBJ2-3; CDR3 protein: CASVVGGLGADTQYF; CDR3 DNA: TGTGCCAGTGTAGTAGGAGGACTAGGGGCAGATACGCAGTATTTT
V gene: TRBV19; clone size: -; D gene: -; J gene: TRBJ2-3; CDR3 protein: CASSNDRSGPDTQYF; CDR3 DNA: TGTGCCAGTAGTAACGACAGGTCAGGGCCAGATACGCAGTATTTT
V gene: TRBV9; clone size: -; D gene: TRBD1; J gene: TRBJ2-1; CDR3 protein: CASSVDRGTYNEQFF; CDR3 DNA: TGTGCCAGCAGCGTTGACAGGGGGACCTACAATGAGCAGTTCTTC